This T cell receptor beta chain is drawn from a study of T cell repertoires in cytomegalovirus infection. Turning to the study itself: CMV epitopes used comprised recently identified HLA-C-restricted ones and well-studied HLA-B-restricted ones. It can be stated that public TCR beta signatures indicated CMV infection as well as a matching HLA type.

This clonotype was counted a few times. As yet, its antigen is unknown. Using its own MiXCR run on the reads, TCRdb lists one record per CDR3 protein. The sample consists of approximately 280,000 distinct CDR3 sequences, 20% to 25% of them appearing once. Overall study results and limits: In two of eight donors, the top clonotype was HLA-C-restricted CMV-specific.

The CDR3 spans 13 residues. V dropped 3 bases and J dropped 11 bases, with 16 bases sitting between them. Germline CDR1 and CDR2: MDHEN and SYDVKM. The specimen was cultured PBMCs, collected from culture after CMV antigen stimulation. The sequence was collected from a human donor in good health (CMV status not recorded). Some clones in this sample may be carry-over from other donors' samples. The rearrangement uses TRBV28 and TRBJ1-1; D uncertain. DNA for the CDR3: TGTGCCAGCAGTTTGCTCGCCGCGAACGAGGCTTTCTTT. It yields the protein CASSLLAANEAFF.